The 25 T cell receptor beta chains given below trace back to one sample, sequenced in a study of shared clonotypes between healthy human individuals. Sequencing used immunoSEQ multiplex PCR; TCRdb keeps in-frame clones, though not all of them. The table shows millions of clones, with approximately 93% occurring only once. Material: naive CD4+ T cells from PBMCs. Noted subset: CD45RA+ positively selected. The receptors here all came from a man aged 18 to 29 in good health. Some clones in this sample may be carry-over from other donors' samples.

The chain combines TRBV5-1 with TRBJ2-2, with 8 bases lining up with TRBD1. The germline V gene encodes CDR1 SGHRS and CDR2 YFSETQ. The CDR3 is made up of 18 amino acids. J lost 2 bases, V lost 4 bases, and 13 bases had no gene match. Written as DNA, the CDR3 is TGCGCCAGCAGCCTTGGTGACAGGGGTTCCTCTAACACCGGGGAGCTGTTTTTT. Translation: CASSLGDRGSSNTGELFF.

DNA for the CDR3: TGTGCCAGCAGCCAGGGGCAGAGTGGTCAGCCCCAGCATTTT. It codes for CASSQGQSGQPQHF. The chain employs TRBV28 and TRBJ1-5; D is possibly TRBD1 (6 bases). Germline assignment: CDR1 MDHEN and CDR2 SYDVKM. The CDR3 has 14 residues. V lost 6 bases, J lost 6 bases, and 15 bases lay in between. Full variable domain (remainder filled in from reference TRBV28 and TRBJ1-5): DVKVTQSSRYLVKRTGEKVFLECVQDMDHENMFWYRQDPGLGLRLIYFSYDVKMKEKGDIPEGYSVSREKKERFSLILESASTNQTSMYLCASSQGQSGQPQHFGDGTRLSIL.

The CDR3 spells CASSHSYNEQFF. The CDR3 nucleotides read TGTGCCAGCAGCCATTCCTACAATGAGCAGTTCTTC. J is TRBJ2-1 and V is TRBV14; D unclear. The V gene's germline CDR1 is SGHDN and CDR2 FVKESK. V gave up 3 bases and J gave up 1 base, with 1 base separating them. CDR3 length equals 12 residues.

V usage is TRBV7-2 and J usage is TRBJ1-2; a possible D gene is TRBD1 (6 bases). Germline CDR1 is SGHTA and CDR2 is FQGNSA. The CDR3 is 15 residues long. Trimming left V 5 bases short and J 3 bases short, with 16 bases between. CDR3 loop: CASSHREGGHYGYTF. The DNA for the CDR3 is TGTGCCAGCAGCCACCGGGAGGGGGGCCACTATGGCTACACCTTC.

This clone was recorded only once. The CDR3 spells CASSLRGHGTANEKLFF. The CDR3 coding sequence is TGTGCCAGCAGTTTAAGGGGGCACGGGACAGCTAATGAAAAACTGTTTTTT. The genes are TRBV27 and TRBJ1-4, with 7 bases identical to TRBD1. The CDR3 spans 17 residues. CDR1 and CDR2 from the germline V gene are MNHEY and SMNVEV (reference sequence). Losses at the gene ends were 2 bases for V and 3 bases for J; bases not matched to a gene: 9. Full variable domain (outside the CDR3, taken from reference TRBV27 and TRBJ1-4): EAQVTQNPRYLITVTGKKLTVTCSQNMNHEYMSWYRQDPGLGLRQIYYSMNVEVTDKGDVPEGYKVSRKEKRNFPLILESPSPNQTSLYFCASSLRGHGTANEKLFFGSGTQLSVL.

The chain is built from TRBV4-1 and TRBJ2-7; D unclear. Germline V lookup: CDR1 MGHRA, CDR2 YSYEKL. The CDR3 consists of 19 residues. V was cut by 1 base and J by 2 bases, with 24 bases left in between. The CDR3 protein is CASSQATAAASGRTYEQYF. DNA for the CDR3: TGCGCCAGCAGCCAAGCGACCGCGGCGGCATCCGGGCGGACCTACGAGCAGTACTTC.

Note on this clone: Distinct nucleotide sequences in the sample also encode this CDR3. The V gene is TRBV7-3, the J gene TRBJ2-3; D gene ambiguous. The CDR3 consists of 16 residues. The germline gives CDR1 SGHTA, CDR2 FQGTGA. The V end lost 2 bases, the J end lost 2 bases, and 14 bases lay between the germline ends. In nucleotides, the CDR3 is TGTGCCAGCAGCTTAGGGGTTCAGGTATCCACAGATACGCAGTATTTT. Its translation: CASSLGVQVSTDTQYF.

The rearrangement uses TRBV6-1 and TRBJ2-3; TRBD2 agrees at 9 bases. V dropped 7 bases and J dropped 6; count of bases not matched to a gene: 8. Looked up from germline, CDR1 is MNHNS and CDR2 is SASEGT. This CDR3 has 14 residues. The CDR3 DNA follows: TGTGCCAGCACCGGAGCGGGGGGCAGGGATACGCAGTATTTT. It codes for CASTGAGGRDTQYF.

This chain connects TRBV6-5 to TRBJ2-4; 8 bases line up with TRBD1. Germline V gene data show CDR1 as MNHEY and CDR2 as SVGAGI. The CDR3 is 15 residues long. V shed 2 bases and J 6 bases; nucleotides not matched to a gene: 6. Here the CDR3 DNA reads TGTGCCAGCAGTTACCCTTCCGGACAGGGAAACATTCAGTACTTC. Amino acid sequence: CASSYPSGQGNIQYF.

The chain carries TRBV6-6 and TRBJ1-3, with TRBD1 as a possible D gene (6 bases). There are 16 residues in the CDR3. V was pared by 0 bases and J by 2 bases, with 11 bases between. Germline lookup yields CDR1 MNHNY and CDR2 SVGAGI (reference sequence). CDR3 bases: TGTGCCAGCAGTTACTCAGACCGGGGGCCTGGAAACACCATATATTTT. Translated, it gives CASSYSDRGPGNTIYF.

The genes are TRBV7-2 and TRBJ2-1; D unresolved. Between the trimmed V and J ends, which lost 10 bases and 0 bases, there was a span of 16 bases. CDR3 length: 15 amino acids. Germline loops: CDR1 SGHTA, CDR2 FQGNSA. CDR3 in DNA: TGTGCCATCGAAAACCTCCCTGACTCCTACAATGAGCAGTTCTTC. Translating gives CAIENLPDSYNEQFF.

With regard to this clone: Other DNA sequences in this specimen translate into the identical CDR3. The chain is built from TRBV18 and TRBJ2-7; possible D gene TRBD1, 6 bases. CDR1 and CDR2 (germline): KGHSH, LQKENI. Trimming shortened V by 2 bases and J by 3 bases, and 8 bases separated the two germline ends. The CDR3 has 13 residues. CDR3 residues: CASSPGTLYEQYF. In nucleotides, the CDR3 is TGTGCCAGCTCACCAGGGACACTCTACGAGCAGTACTTC. Looking up the rest from reference TRBV18 and TRBJ2-7 gives the full variable domain: NAGVMQNPRHLVRRRGQEARLRCSPMKGHSHVYWYRQLPEEGLKFMVYLQKENIIDESGMPKERFSAEFPKEGPSILRIQQVVRGDSAAYFCASSPGTLYEQYFGPGTRLTVT.

The CDR3 DNA reads as TGCGCCAGCAGCTATTCTACGGTTTGGGCGGGTTCTAGCACAGATACGCAGTATTTT. The encoded protein is CASSYSTVWAGSSTDTQYF. This chain joins TRBV5-1 and TRBJ2-3, with D possibly being TRBD2 (5 bases). This CDR3 contains 19 residues. The germline V gene has CDR1 SGHRS and CDR2 YFSETQ. The germline V and J ends were trimmed by 3 bases and 0 bases, with 23 bases remaining between them.

As concerns this clone: The identical CDR3 is also encoded by other nucleotide sequences in the sample. The J gene is TRBJ2-2, the V gene TRBV28; 7 nucleotides match TRBD1. Germline CDR1 is MDHEN and CDR2 is SYDVKM. V lost 8 bases and J lost 2; bases outside the gene matches: 2. The CDR3 contains 13 residues. The CDR3 sequence: CASRDSNTGELFF. The DNA for the CDR3 is TGTGCCAGCCGGGACAGCAACACCGGGGAGCTGTTTTTT.

The genes are TRBV11-2 and TRBJ2-1, with 10 bases lining up with TRBD2. V was clipped by 5 bases and J by 9 bases; unmatched bases: 13. The germline V gene has CDR1 SGHAT and CDR2 FQNNGV. This CDR3 is built from 16 residues. CDR3 loop: CASSRGASGRVSEQFF. Written as DNA, the CDR3 is TGTGCCAGCAGCCGAGGGGCTAGCGGGAGAGTTAGTGAGCAGTTCTTC.

V usage is TRBV28 and J usage is TRBJ2-1, with a possible D match to TRBD2 (5 bases). CDR1 and CDR2 (germline): MDHEN, SYDVKM. The CDR3 contains 12 residues. The CDR3 nucleotides read TGTGCAGGAGGACTGTCCTACAATGAGCAGTTCTTC. Its translation is CAGGLSYNEQFF.

The V and J genes are TRBV30 and TRBJ2-6; maybe TRBD1 (5 bases). Germline values: CDR1 GTSNPN, CDR2 SVGIG (reference sequence). The CDR3 contains 14 residues. Trimming pared 7 bases from V and 2 bases from J, leaving 12 bases between. DNA of the CDR3: TGTGCCTTTGGTAGGGGAACTGGGGCCAACGTCCTGACTTTC. Protein product: CAFGRGTGANVLTF.

This clone was counted a single time. The gene calls are TRBV4-1 and TRBJ2-3; D is perhaps TRBD1 or TRBD2 (6 bases each). The CDR3 extends over 15 amino acids. Germline V gene data show CDR1 as MGHRA and CDR2 as YSYEKL. V was pared by 1 base and J by 6 bases, with 14 bases between. The CDR3: CASSQAGGQGDTQYF. DNA for the CDR3: TGCGCCAGCAGCCAAGCCGGGGGCCAGGGTGATACGCAGTATTTT.

V is TRBV11-2 and J is TRBJ1-3, with 11 bases lining up with TRBD1. CDR1 and CDR2 from the germline V gene are SGHAT and FQNNGV. Losses at the gene ends were 4 bases for V and 4 bases for J; bases not matched to a gene: 9. The CDR3 loop spans 17 amino acids. The CDR3, as DNA: TGTGCCAGCAGCTCCGGACAGGGGGCGACGAGGGGAAACACCATATATTTT. It is translated as CASSSGQGATRGNTIYF.

The chain carries TRBV19 and TRBJ1-5, with D perhaps matching TRBD1 (5 bases). Looked up from germline, CDR1 is LNHDA and CDR2 is SQIVND (reference sequence). With 6 bases removed from V and 7 bases from J, the gap between germline ends came to 22 bases. The CDR3 length is 16 residues. CDR3 amino acids: CASRKSSGQVIQPQHF. The CDR3, as DNA: TGTGCCAGTAGAAAGTCCTCGGGGCAGGTGATACAGCCCCAGCATTTT.

This clone appeared a single time. The chain uses TRBV5-6 and TRBJ2-5; 10 nucleotides align to TRBD1. The V and J ends lost 4 bases and 4 bases, in that order; junction bases with no gene match: 4. The germline gives CDR1 SGHDT, CDR2 YYEEEE. CDR3 size: 14 residues. The CDR3 is CASSHWDRGETQYF. In nucleotides, the CDR3 is TGTGCCAGCAGCCACTGGGACAGGGGAGAGACCCAGTACTTC.

The V call is TRBV5-8, the J call TRBJ2-7; D is perhaps TRBD1 (6 bases). This CDR3 comprises 13 residues. Per the germline V gene, CDR1 is SGHTS and CDR2 is YDEGEE. Trimming removed 1 base at V and 6 bases at J, with 11 bases between. CDR3 DNA: TGTGCCAGCAGCTTGAACAGGGTTGCCGAGCAGTACTTC. It encodes CASSLNRVAEQYF.

The rearrangement links TRBV18 to TRBJ1-1; D call uncertain. Trimming stripped 3 bases from V and 3 bases from J, with 8 bases between. The V gene's germline CDR1 is KGHSH and CDR2 LQKENI. The CDR3 loop spans 13 amino acids. CDR3 DNA sequence: TGTGCCAGCTCACCGGTGGTTGACACTGAAGCTTTCTTT. Translation gives CASSPVVDTEAFF.

V gene TRBV5-1 combines with J gene TRBJ2-1; D is undetermined. Germline V CDR1 and CDR2: SGHRS, YFSETQ. With 1 base removed from V and 4 bases from J, the gap between germline ends came to 12 bases. This CDR3 has 15 residues. CDR3 residues: CASSLLGYPYNEQFF. The CDR3 DNA reads as TGCGCCAGCAGCTTGTTGGGGTACCCTTACAATGAGCAGTTCTTC.

Comments on this clone: This CDR3 is also generated by other DNA sequences in the sample. CDR3: CASSLDSTNYGYTF. The CDR3 DNA reads as TGCGCCAGCAGCTTGGACAGTACTAACTATGGCTACACCTTC. This sequence joins TRBV5-1 and TRBJ1-2; D uncertain. CDR1 and CDR2 (germline): SGHRS, YFSETQ. The CDR3 spans 14 residues. Trimming stripped 0 bases from V and 0 bases from J, with 6 bases between.